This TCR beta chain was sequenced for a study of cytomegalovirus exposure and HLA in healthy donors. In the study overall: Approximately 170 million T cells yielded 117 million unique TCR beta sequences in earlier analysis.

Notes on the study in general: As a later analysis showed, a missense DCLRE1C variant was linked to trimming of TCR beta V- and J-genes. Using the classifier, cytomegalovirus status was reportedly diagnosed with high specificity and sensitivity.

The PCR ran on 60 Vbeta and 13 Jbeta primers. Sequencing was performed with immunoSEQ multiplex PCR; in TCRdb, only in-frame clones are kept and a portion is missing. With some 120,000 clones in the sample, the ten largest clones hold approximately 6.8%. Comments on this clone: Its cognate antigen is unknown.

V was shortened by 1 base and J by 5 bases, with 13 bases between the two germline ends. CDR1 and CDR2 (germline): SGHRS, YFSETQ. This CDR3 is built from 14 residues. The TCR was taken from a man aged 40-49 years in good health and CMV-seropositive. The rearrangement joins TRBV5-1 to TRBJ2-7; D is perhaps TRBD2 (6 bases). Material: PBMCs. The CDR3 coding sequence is TGCGCCAGCAGCTTGAAGCCCGGCGGGGACGAGCAGTACTTC. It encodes CASSLKPGGDEQYF.